The 7 T cell receptor beta chains below come from one sample, sequenced in a study of blood T cells in healthy people across ages. A second PCR, run for about 7 to 11 cycles, used a sample-barcoded 5' primer plus a J-beta primer mix. Each CDR3 protein gets one entry after TCRdb re-called the 5' RACE reads with MiXCR. The data show roughly 800,000 distinct CDR3 sequences, 58% seen once. Sequencing was performed on blood. These receptors came from a man aged 30-40 years in good health.

The V and J genes are TRBV7-9 and TRBJ2-5; 10 nucleotides match TRBD2. V shed 1 base and J 0 bases; nucleotides not matched to a gene: 11. The CDR3 consists of 19 residues. Germline V gene lookup returns CDR1 SEHNR and CDR2 FQNEAQ (reference sequence). The CDR3 loop reads CASSLVRLAGARYQETQYF. The CDR3 bases are TGTGCCAGCAGCTTAGTGCGGCTAGCGGGAGCCAGGTACCAAGAGACCCAGTACTTC.

The J gene is TRBJ2-1, the V gene TRBV11-1, with 10 positions matching TRBD2. This CDR3 has 14 amino acids. Trimming removed 5 bases from V and 7 bases from J; junction bases left unmatched: 5. Germline V gene sequence: CDR1 SGHAT, CDR2 FQDESV (reference sequence). CDR3 in DNA: TGTGCCAGCAGCCACGGACTAGCGGAAAATGAGCAGTTCTTC. Translated, it gives CASSHGLAENEQFF.

This clonotype was recorded a few times. This chain links TRBV18 with TRBJ2-5; D is possibly TRBD2 (5 bases). This CDR3 is 12 amino acids long. V lost 4 bases to trimming and J lost 5 bases, with 8 bases between them. Looked up from germline, CDR1 is KGHSH and CDR2 is LQKENI. CDR3 residues: CASSQWRETQYF. CDR3 bases: TGTGCCAGCTCACAATGGAGGGAGACCCAGTACTTC.

The chain recombines TRBV28 with TRBJ2-5, with a possible D match to TRBD2 (6 bases). The germline CDR1 and CDR2 sequences are MDHEN and SYDVKM. This CDR3 has 14 residues. The V and J ends lost 5 bases and 11 bases respectively, with 21 bases between them. Here the CDR3 reads CASSLRDFYGEQYF. In DNA, the CDR3 is TGTGCCAGCAGTCTGAGGGACTTCTACGGGGAGCAGTACTTC.

The chain uses TRBV7-9 and TRBJ2-7; perhaps TRBD2 as D (6 bases). The CDR3 loop spans 15 amino acids. V was cut by 5 bases and J by 2 bases, with 16 bases left in between. Per the germline V gene, CDR1 is SEHNR and CDR2 is FQNEAQ (reference sequence). CDR3 in DNA: TGTGCCAGCAGCCCTGCCGTCGGGGGAACCTACGAGCAGTACTTC. Its protein product is CASSPAVGGTYEQYF.

The chain couples TRBV4-2 to TRBJ2-3; D is uncertain. Germline CDR1 reads LGHNA; CDR2 reads YNFKEQ. The length of the CDR3 is 15 residues. Trimming shortened V by 0 bases and J by 5 bases, and 12 bases separated the two germline ends. The CDR3 spells CASSQDTATQDTQYF. The CDR3 bases are TGTGCCAGCAGCCAAGATACGGCCACTCAAGATACGCAGTATTTT.

The V gene is TRBV12-3 or TRBV12-4, the J gene TRBJ1-2; D ambiguous. The CDR3 runs to 14 residues. Trimming removed 1 base from V and 6 bases from J, with 12 bases in between. CDR3 residues: CASSLGPKDHGYTF. CDR3 coding DNA: TGTGCCAGCAGTTTAGGGCCGAAAGATCATGGCTACACCTTC.